A selection of T cell receptor beta chains follows, all from one sample in a study of T cells after yellow fever vaccination. One entry per CDR3 protein results from TCRdb running MiXCR on the 5' RACE reads. The sample lists hundreds of thousands of distinct CDR3 sequences; around a sixth were seen once. The specimen comprised PBMCs, sampled before the yellow fever booster vaccination. These receptors all come from a man between 18 and 35 years old who received the YFV17D yellow fever vaccine. The CDR3 runs from the conserved cysteine through the conserved F or W. D genes are given only for firm matches. Part of the rows lack a size; the others show once, few, many or a class for expanded clones.

j_call v_call clone_size d_call cdr3_nt cdr3_aa
TRBJ1-5 TRBV10-3 many . TGTGCCATCAGTGTAGAGGGAGGTCAGCCCCAGCATTTT CAISVEGGQPQHF
TRBJ1-6 TRBV20-1 . . TGCAGTTCCACCCGTGGAGGTGGCAATTCACCCCTCCACTTT CSSTRGGGNSPLHF
TRBJ2-7 TRBV4-1 . TRBD2 TGCGCCAGCAGCCAAATCGTCGGGGGGTCCTACGAGCAGTACTTC CASSQIVGGSYEQYF
TRBJ2-1 TRBV10-3 . . TGTGCCATCAAGGGGCCAGGGTTCAATGAGCAGTTCTTC CAIKGPGFNEQFF
TRBJ2-3 TRBV20-1 . . TGCAGTGCTAGAGTTCCGGGAAGGGATACGCAGTATTTT CSARVPGRDTQYF
TRBJ1-2 TRBV4-3 few TRBD1 TGCGCCAGCAGCCAAGATGGGGACAGGGGGCCTTATGGCTACACCTTC CASSQDGDRGPYGYTF
TRBJ1-1 TRBV20-1 . . TGCAGTGCTACTGGCGCTGGGGTGATCACTGAAGCTTTCTTT CSATGAGVITEAFF
TRBJ1-1 TRBV5-4 few TRBD1 TGTGCCAGCAGCAGTTCAGGGGGCCGGGATTCTGAAGCTTTCTTT CASSSSGGRDSEAFF
TRBJ1-5 TRBV4-3 few . TGCGCCAGCAGCCAACAGAGGGCTCAGCCCCAGCATTTT CASSQQRAQPQHF
TRBJ1-6 TRBV7-6 few . TGTGCCAGCAGCTCGAGGGTGGGGAGCTATAATTCACCCCTCCACTTT CASSSRVGSYNSPLHF
TRBJ2-3 TRBV20-1 . TRBD1 TGCAGTGCTAAGCTCGGACAGGGAAGCACAGATACGCAGTATTTT CSAKLGQGSTDTQYF
TRBJ2-1 TRBV7-3 . TRBD2 TGTGCCAGCAGCCCGACTAGCGGGGGCAATGAGCAGTTCTTC CASSPTSGGNEQFF
TRBJ2-1 TRBV27 . . TGTGCCAGCAGTTTAGACCCAGAGGGTGCCTACAATGAGCAGTTCTTC CASSLDPEGAYNEQFF
TRBJ2-3 TRBV10-3 few . TGTGCCATCAGTGAACCGAACCGGACCTCGCCAACAGATACGCAGTATTTT CAISEPNRTSPTDTQYF
TRBJ1-6 TRBV25-1 . . TGTGCCAGCAGTGAATCGCTGGGACCCTATAATAATTCACCCCTCCACTTT CASSESLGPYNNSPLHF
TRBJ2-3 TRBV7-2 . TRBD2 TGTGCCAGCAGCTTACGAGCGGGGGGCGCCACAGATACGCAGTATTTT CASSLRAGGATDTQYF